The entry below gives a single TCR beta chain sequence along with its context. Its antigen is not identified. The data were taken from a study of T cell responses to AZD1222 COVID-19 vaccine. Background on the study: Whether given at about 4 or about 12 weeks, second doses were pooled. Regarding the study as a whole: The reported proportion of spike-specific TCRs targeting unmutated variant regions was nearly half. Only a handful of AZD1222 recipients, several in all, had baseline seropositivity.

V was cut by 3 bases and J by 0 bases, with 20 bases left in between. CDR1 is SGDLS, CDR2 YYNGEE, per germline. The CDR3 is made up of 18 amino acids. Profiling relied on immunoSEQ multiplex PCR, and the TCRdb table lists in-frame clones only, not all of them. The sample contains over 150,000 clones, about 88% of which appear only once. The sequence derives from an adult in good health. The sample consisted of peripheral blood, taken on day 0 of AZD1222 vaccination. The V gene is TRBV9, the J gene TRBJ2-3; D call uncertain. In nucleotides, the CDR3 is TGTGCCAGCAGCGCCACCCCATTAGACGTTGATAGCACAGATACGCAGTATTTT. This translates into CASSATPLDVDSTDTQYF.